Below are 26 T cell receptor beta chains sequenced from a single sample in a study of T cell repertoires in cytomegalovirus infection (dated by TCRdb to between 2017 and 2020). The sequencer listed for this sample is Illumina HiSeq 1500. The public reads were reprocessed in TCRdb via fastp at Q25 and MiXCR, keeping in-frame beta chains. CDR3 protein sequences are deduplicated, and each keeps its most common genes and DNA. This sample is represented by a few hundred thousand distinct CDR3 sequences; more than 9% of them were singletons. Clones ranked in the top ten supply 4.3% of the sample. Input material: PBMCs. The source of these receptors is a human donor in good health (CMV status not recorded). Some clones in this sample may be carry-over from other donors' samples.

This clonotype was counted only a few times. V usage is TRBV6-1 and J usage is TRBJ2-7, with D possibly TRBD1 on 6 matching bases. This CDR3 has 13 residues. Germline V lookup: CDR1 MNHNS, CDR2 SASEGT. The germline V and J ends were trimmed by 5 bases and 4 bases, with 12 bases remaining between them. CDR3 in DNA: TGTGCCAGCAGTAACAGGGAGCAGTACGAGCAGTACTTC. This encodes CASSNREQYEQYF.

The chain links TRBV20-1 to TRBJ1-2; D gene unclear. Per the germline V gene, CDR1 is DFQATT and CDR2 is SNEGSKA (reference sequence). V was shortened by 0 bases and J by 7 bases, with 15 bases between the two germline ends. The CDR3 consists of 14 residues. The chain's CDR3 is CSARDKPLPSGYTF. The CDR3 region has the DNA TGCAGTGCTAGAGATAAGCCCCTTCCTAGTGGCTACACCTTC.

In its sample, this clonotype was seen a few times. The rearrangement uses TRBV4-1 and TRBJ1-5; TRBD1 is a possible D gene (6 bases). This CDR3 is built from 15 residues. Looked up from germline, CDR1 is MGHRA and CDR2 is YSYEKL. The V and J ends lost 0 bases and 6 bases respectively, with 12 bases between them. DNA of the CDR3: TGCGCCAGCAGCCAAGAGTTAACAGGGAGTCAGCCCCAGCATTTT. Amino acids: CASSQELTGSQPQHF.

The J gene is TRBJ1-5, the V gene TRBV28; 9 bases fit TRBD1. This CDR3 is 18 amino acids long. Germline V gene data show CDR1 as MDHEN and CDR2 as SYDVKM. V trimming: 5 bases; J trimming: 0 bases; junction bases outside the gene matches: 11. The CDR3 sequence is CASSGGTGRAGSNQPQHF. The CDR3 DNA reads TGTGCCAGCAGTGGCGGGACAGGGAGGGCTGGTAGCAATCAGCCCCAGCATTTT.

There are many counts of this clonotype. The rearrangement links TRBV28 to TRBJ2-6; D ambiguous. V was cut by 6 bases and J by 0 bases, with 6 bases left in between. The CDR3 loop spans 14 amino acids. Germline CDR1 reads MDHEN; CDR2 reads SYDVKM. The CDR3 coding sequence is TGTGCCAGCAGACCTCGCTCTGGGGCCAACGTCCTGACTTTC. It encodes CASRPRSGANVLTF.

This chain joins TRBV27 and TRBJ2-1; D ambiguous. The CDR3 consists of 16 residues. Trimming cost V 5 bases and J 4 bases, with 18 bases left between them. The germline V gene has CDR1 MNHEY and CDR2 SMNVEV (reference sequence). CDR3 loop: CASSVFTRVAYNEQFF. The CDR3 coding sequence is TGTGCCAGCAGTGTCTTCACCCGAGTCGCATACAATGAGCAGTTCTTC.

This clonotype was seen repeatedly, ten times or more. For the CDR3, the DNA is TGTGCCAGCAGCTTAGCGCCCGGGGGGGATCGAGTAGCTTTCTTT. It is translated as CASSLAPGGDRVAFF. This rearrangement joins TRBV7-2 to TRBJ1-1, with TRBD1 as a possible D gene (5 bases). This CDR3 is 15 amino acids long. Germline V CDR1 and CDR2: SGHTA, FQGNSA. Trimming shortened V by 0 bases and J by 10 bases, and 18 bases separated the two germline ends.

This clonotype was counted a few times. The rearrangement uses TRBV12-3 or TRBV12-4 and TRBJ2-5; either TRBD1 or TRBD2 may supply D (5 bases each). The ends were cut back, 3 bases at V and 7 bases at J, with 18 bases in the middle. The CDR3 runs to 15 residues. CDR3 sequence: CASSFTEPRDGTQYF. The CDR3 nucleotides read TGTGCCAGCAGTTTTACAGAGCCCAGGGACGGGACCCAGTACTTC.

The chain employs TRBV28 and TRBJ2-7; 12 nucleotides line up with TRBD2. V shed 6 bases and J 7 bases; nucleotides not matched to a gene: 13. The germline V gene has CDR1 MDHEN and CDR2 SYDVKM. The CDR3 extends over 16 amino acids. Here the CDR3 reads CASSLTTSGSSREQYF. DNA of the CDR3: TGTGCCAGCAGCTTGACGACTAGCGGGAGCTCAAGGGAGCAGTACTTC. Complete variable domain (other parts from reference TRBV28 and TRBJ2-7): DVKVTQSSRYLVKRTGEKVFLECVQDMDHENMFWYRQDPGLGLRLIYFSYDVKMKEKGDIPEGYSVSREKKERFSLILESASTNQTSMYLCASSLTTSGSSREQYFGPGTRLTVT.

This clonotype was recorded a few times. The chain is built from TRBV6-5 and TRBJ2-2; D unclear. Trimming took off 5 bases at V and 4 bases at J, with 8 bases between the two ends. The CDR3 runs to 13 residues. The V gene's germline CDR1 is MNHEY and CDR2 SVGAGI. DNA of the CDR3: TGTGCCAGCAGTCCCTATCTCACCGGGGAGCTGTTTTTT. Translation: CASSPYLTGELFF.

Concerning this clonotype itself: Given a much more abundant clone one base away, this may be a read error. The genes are TRBV7-2 and TRBJ2-7; D may be TRBD2 (6 bases). The CDR3 is 16 amino acids. Germline values: CDR1 SGHTA, CDR2 FQGNSA. V dropped 3 bases and J dropped 2 bases, with 17 bases sitting between them. The DNA of the CDR3 is TGTGCCAGCAGCTTTCACGGGACTTACCTCCCCTACGAGCAGTACTTC. This translates into CASSFHGTYLPYEQYF.

Comment on this clonotype: A read error may explain this, as a much larger clone is one base away. This chain links TRBV12-3 or TRBV12-4 with TRBJ1-1; D call uncertain. CDR3 length: 14 residues. The CDR3 coding sequence is TGTACCAGCAGTCGAACCGGAAGGAACACTGAAGCTTTCTTT. Protein sequence: CTSSRTGRNTEAFF.

V and J are TRBV7-2 and TRBJ2-1; D ambiguous. V was pared by 2 bases and J by 9 bases, with 5 bases between. Germline V lookup: CDR1 SGHTA, CDR2 FQGNSA. The CDR3 runs 11 residues. CDR3 sequence reads: CASSLLLEQFF. The CDR3 coding sequence is TGTGCCAGCAGCTTACTTCTTGAGCAGTTCTTC.

This clonotype was observed many times. This chain connects TRBV28 to TRBJ2-3, with 11 bases identical to TRBD2. CDR1 MDHEN and CDR2 SYDVKM come from the germline V gene. This CDR3 comprises 15 residues. After removal of 8 bases from V and 5 bases from J, the junction contained 9 bases not matched to a gene. DNA of the CDR3: TGTGCCAGCGGGTTGACTAGCGGGAAGGTAGATACGCAGTATTTT. It is translated as CASGLTSGKVDTQYF.

This clonotype was detected a few times. The chain combines TRBV15 with TRBJ1-1; D call uncertain. The CDR3 is 13 residues long. V lost 5 bases and J 5 bases, leaving 12 bases between the germline ends. Germline V gene lookup returns CDR1 LNHNV and CDR2 YYDKDF (reference sequence). The CDR3 nucleotides are TGTGCCACCAGCGTCGCTGGGGTTACTGAAGCTTTCTTT. Amino acid sequence: CATSVAGVTEAFF.

This clonotype came up many times. This chain links TRBV7-9 with TRBJ1-1; the D gene is possibly TRBD1 (5 bases). The CDR3 is made up of 14 amino acids. Deletions cut 3 bases from V and 6 bases from J, with 14 bases between. Germline loops: CDR1 SEHNR, CDR2 FQNEAQ (reference sequence). This chain's CDR3 is CASSFSQGGSEAFF. CDR3 in DNA: TGTGCCAGCAGCTTCTCGCAGGGAGGGTCTGAAGCTTTCTTT.

In its sample, this clonotype was seen a few times. The V gene is TRBV12-3 or TRBV12-4, the J gene TRBJ2-4; possibly TRBD1 or TRBD2 for D (6 bases each). CDR3 length: 14 amino acids. Between the trimmed V and J ends, which lost 2 bases and 3 bases, there was a span of 8 bases. CDR3 protein: CASSLRGDKNIQYF. CDR3 in DNA: TGTGCCAGCAGTTTAAGGGGGGACAAAAACATTCAGTACTTC.

The chain employs TRBV28 and TRBJ2-5, with 13 bases aligning to TRBD2. From germline, CDR1 is MDHEN and CDR2 SYDVKM. The CDR3 has 19 residues. V shed 3 bases, J shed 2 bases, and the junction held 12 bases outside the gene matches. The CDR3: CASSLAQTSGRAGQETQYF. Written as DNA, the CDR3 is TGTGCCAGCAGTTTGGCTCAAACTAGCGGGAGGGCCGGGCAAGAGACCCAGTACTTC.

This clonotype was seen a handful of times. The junction departs from the called germline gene at one end, perhaps through a read error. The V and J genes are TRBV20-1 and TRBJ2-3; D is unclear. Germline CDR1 is DFQATT and CDR2 is SNEGSKA (reference sequence). The CDR3 consists of 15 residues. CDR3 loop: CSARETGRSTDTQYF. Here the CDR3 DNA reads TGCAGTGCAAGAGAGACCGGACGGAGCACAGATACGCAGTATTTT.

There are many counts of this clonotype. This chain joins TRBV6-2 or TRBV6-3 and TRBJ2-2, with 9 bases identical to TRBD1. The CDR3 is made up of 18 amino acids. The V gene's germline CDR1 is MNHEY and CDR2 SVGEGT. With 3 bases clipped from V and 2 bases from J, the junction kept 10 bases outside the gene matches. CDR3 amino acids: CASSYLPRTGANTGELFF. The CDR3 DNA reads as TGTGCCAGCAGTTATCTCCCACGGACAGGGGCTAACACCGGGGAGCTGTTTTTT.

There are a few counts of this clonotype. The rearrangement uses TRBV9 and TRBJ2-7; possibly TRBD1 or TRBD2 for D (5 bases each). This CDR3 region has 13 residues. The V end lost 4 bases, the J end lost 6 bases, and 14 bases lay between the germline ends. Germline loops: CDR1 SGDLS, CDR2 YYNGEE. CDR3 bases: TGTGCCAGCAGCACCTCCCTTGGGGGCGAGCAGTACTTC. Translated, it gives CASSTSLGGEQYF.

Only a few counts were recorded for this clonotype. The V gene is TRBV12-3 or TRBV12-4, the J gene TRBJ2-2; D is tentatively TRBD1 or TRBD2 (6 bases each). The CDR3 length is 15 residues. Trimming took off 1 base at V and 4 bases at J, with 10 bases between the two ends. The CDR3 reads CASSLVGGGTGELFF. CDR3 nucleotides: TGTGCCAGCAGTTTAGTAGGGGGAGGCACCGGGGAGCTGTTTTTT.

This clonotype was detected ten times or more. V and J are TRBV7-2 and TRBJ2-3; D uncertain. In germline, CDR1 is SGHTA, CDR2 FQGNSA. CDR3 length equals 15 residues. Trimming cost V 3 bases and J 0 bases, with 10 bases left between them. The CDR3 spells CASSFQRASTDTQYF. The CDR3 DNA follows: TGTGCCAGCAGCTTTCAACGTGCGAGCACAGATACGCAGTATTTT.

This clonotype has a handful of counts. The J gene is TRBJ2-7, the V gene TRBV20-1, with D possibly TRBD2 on 6 matching bases. The CDR3 has 14 residues. Germline V CDR1 and CDR2: DFQATT, SNEGSKA (reference sequence). V gave up 4 bases and J gave up 4 bases, with 17 bases separating them. CDR3 in amino acids: CSAKVGRGRYEQYF. Here the CDR3 DNA reads TGCAGTGCTAAAGTGGGGCGGGGACGATACGAGCAGTACTTC.

The chain carries TRBV4-1 and TRBJ2-1, with TRBD1 matching 7 bases. The CDR3 has 16 amino acids. CDR1 and CDR2 from the germline V gene are MGHRA and YSYEKL. J gave up 7 bases and V 4 bases, and 13 bases lay outside the gene matches. The CDR3 nucleotides read TGCGCCAGCAGCCCAATTGGACAGGCGGTTCGTAATGAGCAGTTCTTC. It encodes CASSPIGQAVRNEQFF.

This clonotype showed up just a few times. The gene calls are TRBV7-6 and TRBJ2-1, with D hard to call. This CDR3 has 13 residues. CDR1 and CDR2 (germline): SGHVS, FNYEAQ. Deletions cut 6 bases from V and 7 bases from J, with 13 bases between. The CDR3 protein is CASSYNRVNEQFF. CDR3 sequence (DNA): TGTGCCAGCAGTTACAATAGGGTGAATGAGCAGTTCTTC.